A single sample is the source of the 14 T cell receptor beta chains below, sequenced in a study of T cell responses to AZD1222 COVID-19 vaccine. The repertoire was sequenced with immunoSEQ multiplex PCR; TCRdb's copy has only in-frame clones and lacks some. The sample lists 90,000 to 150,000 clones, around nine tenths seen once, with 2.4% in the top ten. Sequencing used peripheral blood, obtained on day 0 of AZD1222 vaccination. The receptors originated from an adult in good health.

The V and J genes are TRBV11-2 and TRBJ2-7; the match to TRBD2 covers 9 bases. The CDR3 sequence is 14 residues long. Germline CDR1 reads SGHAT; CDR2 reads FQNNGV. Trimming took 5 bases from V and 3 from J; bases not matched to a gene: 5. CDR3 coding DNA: TGTGCCAGCAGCCGCGAGCGGGGGGTCTACGAGCAGTACTTC. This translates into CASSRERGVYEQYF.

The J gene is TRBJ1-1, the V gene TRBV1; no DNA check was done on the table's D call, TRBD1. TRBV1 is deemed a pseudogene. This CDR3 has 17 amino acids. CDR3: CTSSQVWLLGTGSEAFF. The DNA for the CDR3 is TGCACCAGCAGCCAAGTATGGTTGTTGGGGACAGGGAGTGAAGCTTTCTTT.

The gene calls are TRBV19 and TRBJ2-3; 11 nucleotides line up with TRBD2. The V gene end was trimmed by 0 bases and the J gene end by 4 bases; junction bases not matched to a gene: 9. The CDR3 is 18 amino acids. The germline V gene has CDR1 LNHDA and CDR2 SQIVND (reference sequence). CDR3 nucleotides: TGTGCCAGTAGTATAGATTCCCCGATTAGCGGGAGGGCAGATACGCAGTATTTT. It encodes CASSIDSPISGRADTQYF.

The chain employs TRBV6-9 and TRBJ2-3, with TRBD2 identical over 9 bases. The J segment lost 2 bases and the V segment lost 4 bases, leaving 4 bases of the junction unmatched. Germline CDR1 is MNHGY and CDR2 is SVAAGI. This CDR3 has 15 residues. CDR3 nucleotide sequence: TGTGCCAGCAGTTCTCCTAGCGGGGCCACAGATACGCAGTATTTT. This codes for CASSSPSGATDTQYF.

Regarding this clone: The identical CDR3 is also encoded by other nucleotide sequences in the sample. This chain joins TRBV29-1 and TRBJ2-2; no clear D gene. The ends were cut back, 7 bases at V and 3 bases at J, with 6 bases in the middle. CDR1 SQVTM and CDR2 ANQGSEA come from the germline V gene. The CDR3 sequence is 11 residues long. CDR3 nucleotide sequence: TGCAGCGCCGCTGACACCGGGGAGCTGTTTTTT. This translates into CSAADTGELFF.

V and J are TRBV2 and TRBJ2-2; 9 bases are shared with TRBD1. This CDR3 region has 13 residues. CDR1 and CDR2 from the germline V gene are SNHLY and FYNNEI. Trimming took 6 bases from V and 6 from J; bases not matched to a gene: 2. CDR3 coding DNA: TGTGCCAGCAGACAGGGGGCGCCCGGGGAGCTGTTTTTT. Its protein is CASRQGAPGELFF.

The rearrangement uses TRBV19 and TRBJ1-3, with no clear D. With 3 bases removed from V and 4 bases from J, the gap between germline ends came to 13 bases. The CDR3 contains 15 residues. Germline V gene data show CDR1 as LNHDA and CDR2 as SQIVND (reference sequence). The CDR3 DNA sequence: TGTGCCAGTAGTATGGATAGCCGCTGGGGAAACACCATATATTTT. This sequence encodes CASSMDSRWGNTIYF.

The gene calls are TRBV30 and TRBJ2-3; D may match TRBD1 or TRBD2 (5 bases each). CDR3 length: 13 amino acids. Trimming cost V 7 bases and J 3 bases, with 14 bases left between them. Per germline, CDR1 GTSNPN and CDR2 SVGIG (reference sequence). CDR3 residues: CASTGRGTDTQYF. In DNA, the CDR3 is TGTGCCTCAACGGGACGGGGAACAGATACGCAGTATTTT. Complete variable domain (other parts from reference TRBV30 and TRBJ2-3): SQTIHQWPATLVQPVGSPLSLECTVEGTSNPNLYWYRQAAGRGLQLLFYSVGIGQISSEVPQNLSASRPQDRQFILSSKKLLLSDSGFYLCASTGRGTDTQYFGPGTRLTVL.

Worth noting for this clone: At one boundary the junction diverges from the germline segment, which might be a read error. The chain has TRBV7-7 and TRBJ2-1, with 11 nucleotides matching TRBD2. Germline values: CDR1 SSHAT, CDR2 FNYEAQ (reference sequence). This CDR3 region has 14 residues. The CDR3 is CASSPRPLAGVEFF. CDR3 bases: TGTGCTAGCAGCCCACGGCCACTAGCGGGGGTGGAGTTCTTC.

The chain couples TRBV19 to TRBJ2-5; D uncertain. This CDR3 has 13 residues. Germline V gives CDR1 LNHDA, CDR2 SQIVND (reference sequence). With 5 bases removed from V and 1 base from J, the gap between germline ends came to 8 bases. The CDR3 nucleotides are TGTGCCAGTAGTGTGACATCCCAAGAGACCCAGTACTTC. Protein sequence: CASSVTSQETQYF.

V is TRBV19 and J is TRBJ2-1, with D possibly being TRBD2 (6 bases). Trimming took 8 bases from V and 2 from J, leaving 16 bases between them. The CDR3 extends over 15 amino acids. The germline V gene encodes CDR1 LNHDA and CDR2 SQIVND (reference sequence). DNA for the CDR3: TGTGCCAGTCGACTCCCCGGGACTGCCTACAATGAGCAGTTCTTC. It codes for CASRLPGTAYNEQFF.

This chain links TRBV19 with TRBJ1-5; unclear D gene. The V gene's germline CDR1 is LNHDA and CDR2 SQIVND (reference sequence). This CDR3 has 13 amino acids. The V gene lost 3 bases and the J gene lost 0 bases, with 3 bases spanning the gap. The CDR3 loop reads CASSISSNQPQHF. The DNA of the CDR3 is TGTGCCAGTAGTATTAGTAGCAATCAGCCCCAGCATTTT.

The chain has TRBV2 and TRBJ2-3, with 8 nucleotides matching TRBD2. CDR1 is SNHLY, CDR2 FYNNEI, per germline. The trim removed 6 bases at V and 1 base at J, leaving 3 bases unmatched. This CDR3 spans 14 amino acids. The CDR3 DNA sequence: TGTGCCAGCAGCGTCGGGAGGGGCACAGATACGCAGTATTTT. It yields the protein CASSVGRGTDTQYF.

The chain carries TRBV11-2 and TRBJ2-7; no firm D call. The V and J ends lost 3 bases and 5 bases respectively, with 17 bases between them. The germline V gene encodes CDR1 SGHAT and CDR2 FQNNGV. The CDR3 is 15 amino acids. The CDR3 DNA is TGTGCCAGCAGCTTGTGGCTGAGTCTGTCTAACGAGCAGTACTTC. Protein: CASSLWLSLSNEQYF.